This T cell receptor beta chain was documented in a study of CD8 T cells in ankylosing spondylitis. General study findings and limits: A number of the motif variants had already been described in reactive arthritis synovial fluid and blood. Peripheral blood held disease-linked clones only at relatively low frequency, and these were CD8+. Blood from ankylosing spondylitis patients appeared to carry a characteristic roughly 8-variant TCR beta motif.

This CDR3 has 11 amino acids. CDR1 SQVTM and CDR2 ANQGSEA come from the germline V gene. V lost 6 bases, J lost 3 bases, and 8 bases lay in between. There are a few counts of this clonotype. The antigen remains undetermined. Via MiXCR, TCRdb re-called the 5' RACE reads, giving one row per CDR3 protein. This sample carries around 430,000 distinct CDR3 sequences, 15% to 20% of them seen once, and the ten largest clones take 0.85% to 1.3%. This sequence was found in a male donor with ankylosing spondylitis. V usage is TRBV29-1 and J usage is TRBJ1-2; D is possibly TRBD1 (5 bases). Material for sequencing was blood, either unsorted or a sorted T cell fraction (not recorded which). The CDR3 is CSVGDDYGYTF. CDR3 DNA: TGCAGCGTGGGGGATGACTATGGCTACACCTTC. Complete variable domain (other parts from reference TRBV29-1 and TRBJ1-2): SAVISQKPSRDICQRGTSLTIQCQVDSQVTMMFWYRQQPGQSLTLIATANQGSEATYESGFVIDKFPISRPNLTFSTLTVSNMSPEDSSIYLCSVGDDYGYTFGSGTRLTVV.